This paragraph reports one T cell receptor beta chain. The antigen remains unidentified. These data come from a study of cytotoxic CD8 clonotypes in ibrutinib-treated CLL. Study-level results: Public clonotypes, found uncommonly, either contracted or stayed stable on treatment.

The CDR3 totals 14 residues. V trimming: 2 bases; J trimming: 6 bases; junction bases outside the gene matches: 5. Germline V gives CDR1 SGHVS, CDR2 FQNEAQ. Targeted sequencing depth ranged from 1 in 200,000 to 1 in 1 million T cells. Libraries were prepared by immunoSEQ multiplex PCR; TCRdb keeps only in-frame clonotypes and omits some of them. The top ten hold 15% of the sample, which has almost 250,000 clones, roughly 74% seen once. The source material was PBMCs, sampled after 24 months of ibrutinib treatment. This chain links TRBV7-8 with TRBJ2-3, with TRBD2 identical over 7 bases. The origin of this receptor is a human donor with chronic lymphocytic leukemia. The CDR3 loop reads CASSLLGEGDTQYF. The CDR3 coding sequence is TGTGCCAGCAGCTTATTAGGGGAGGGTGATACGCAGTATTTT.